Below, 12 T cell receptor beta chains from the same sample are listed, as sequenced in a study of CD8+CD57+ T cells in acquired aplastic anemia. The TCR beta profiling, which covered VDJ combination and CDR3 sequence, was carried out using genomic DNA as the template. TCRdb independently ran MiXCR on the reads; one entry per CDR3 protein. The sample yields around 140,000 distinct CDR3 sequences, 40% to 45% seen once. Input material: sorted CD4+, CD8+, or CD8+CD57+ T cells (not recorded which) from PBMCs. The receptors were sampled from a human donor in good health, serving as a control.

The V call is TRBV5-6, the J call TRBJ1-2; D gene ambiguous. Trimming pared 2 bases from V and 7 bases from J, leaving 12 bases between. This CDR3 is 13 amino acids long. CDR1 is SGHDT and CDR2 is YYEEEE in the germline V gene. The CDR3 here is CASSFSGVIGYTF. CDR3 in DNA: TGTGCCAGCAGCTTTAGCGGCGTAATTGGCTACACCTTC.

The chain recombines TRBV20-1 with TRBJ2-1; TRBD1 might be the D (7 bases). Germline CDR1 reads DFQATT; CDR2 reads SNEGSKA (reference sequence). The CDR3 is made up of 16 amino acids. Trimming took 4 bases from V and 1 from J, leaving 17 bases between them. In nucleotides, the CDR3 is TGCAGTGCTACTCTAGCGACAGGGCGGTCCTACAATGAGCAGTTCTTC. Protein product: CSATLATGRSYNEQFF.

The chain is built from TRBV10-2 and TRBJ1-1; tentatively, D is TRBD1 (5 bases). Germline V gives CDR1 WSHSY, CDR2 SAAADI. CDR3 size: 13 residues. V gave up 8 bases and J gave up 6 bases, with 16 bases separating them. In nucleotides, the CDR3 is TGCGCCAGCTTGGCGGGGGTAAGCGCTGAAGCTTTCTTT. Its protein is CASLAGVSAEAFF.

This clonotype was detected ten times or more. The chain couples TRBV3-1 to TRBJ1-6; the match to TRBD1 covers 8 bases. V shed 7 bases and J 9 bases; nucleotides not matched to a gene: 8. This CDR3 is 14 amino acids long. Germline V gene data show CDR1 as LGHDT and CDR2 as YNNKEL (reference sequence). The CDR3 sequence is CASTPGTGVSPLHF. In nucleotides, the CDR3 is TGTGCCAGCACACCCGGGACAGGTGTTTCACCCCTCCACTTT. The full variable domain, in which reference TRBV3-1 and TRBJ1-6 provide the parts outside the CDR3, is DTAVSQTPKYLVTQMGNDKSIKCEQNLGHDTMYWYKQDSKKFLKIMFSYNNKELIINETVPNRFSPKSPDKAHLNLHINSLELGDSAVYFCASTPGTGVSPLHFGNGTRLTVT.

This clonotype turned up a few times. This sequence joins TRBV30 and TRBJ1-4; D is unclear. V shed 2 bases and J shed 8 bases, with 12 bases lying between them. This CDR3 has 13 residues. The germline V gene encodes CDR1 GTSNPN and CDR2 SVGIG (reference sequence). In nucleotides, the CDR3 is TGTGCCTGGAGTACGCGCCTTGGGGAAAAACTGTTTTTT. Amino acids: CAWSTRLGEKLFF.

There are many counts of this clonotype. The chain's CDR3 is CSAGVQETQYF. The CDR3, as DNA: TGCAGTGCAGGGGTCCAAGAGACCCAGTACTTC. J is TRBJ2-5 and V is TRBV20-1; perhaps TRBD1 as D (5 bases). This CDR3 contains 11 residues. V was cut by 6 bases and J by 1 base, with 6 bases left in between. Looked up from germline, CDR1 is DFQATT and CDR2 is SNEGSKA (reference sequence).

As regards this clonotype: This sequence may be a read error, since a much larger clone differs from it by one base. This chain links TRBV4-1 with TRBJ2-1, with D unresolved. The V gene's germline CDR1 is MGHRA and CDR2 YSYEKL. The CDR3 is 15 residues long. CDR3 region: CASSAGLSSYNEQSF. The CDR3 nucleotides are TGCGCCAGCAGCGCCGGGCTCAGCTCCTACAATGAGCAGTCCTTC.

This clonotype was counted many times. The chain couples TRBV30 to TRBJ1-5, with 8 nucleotides matching TRBD1. Losses at the gene ends were 2 bases for V and 7 bases for J; bases not matched to a gene: 10. Germline CDR1 is GTSNPN and CDR2 is SVGIG (reference sequence). The CDR3 is made up of 15 amino acids. Here the CDR3 reads CAWSKPTGGQQPQHF. DNA of the CDR3: TGTGCCTGGAGTAAACCAACAGGGGGACAACAGCCCCAGCATTTT.

This clonotype was counted at least ten times. The J gene is TRBJ2-3, the V gene TRBV4-1; TRBD1 matches 8 bases. The CDR3 contains 15 residues. V was clipped by 4 bases and J by 6 bases; unmatched bases: 9. In germline, CDR1 is MGHRA, CDR2 YSYEKL. This CDR3 is CASSPTGARMDTQYF. CDR3 DNA sequence: TGCGCCAGCAGCCCGACAGGGGCGCGAATGGATACGCAGTATTTT.

With regard to this clonotype: A much larger clone lies a single base off, so this may be a read error. CDR3 sequence reads: CASSAGGDRVYNEQSF. In nucleotides, the CDR3 is TGTGCCAGCAGCGCAGGTGGGGACAGGGTTTACAATGAGCAGTCCTTC. The chain links TRBV9 to TRBJ2-1; 9 nucleotides agree with TRBD1. Per the germline V gene, CDR1 is SGDLS and CDR2 is YYNGEE. CDR3 length: 16 amino acids.

The chain carries TRBV10-2 and TRBJ2-7; TRBD1 aligns across 10 bases. The CDR3 extends over 16 amino acids. Germline assignment: CDR1 WSHSY and CDR2 SAAADI. Trimming took 7 bases from V and 0 from J; bases not matched to a gene: 9. CDR3 sequence reads: CASNAGTGVSSYEQYF. CDR3 sequence (DNA): TGCGCCAGCAACGCCGGGACAGGGGTGAGCTCCTACGAGCAGTACTTC.

This clonotype was seen many times. The chain carries TRBV29-1 and TRBJ2-5; D not resolved. This CDR3 comprises 13 residues. Germline V gene sequence: CDR1 SQVTM, CDR2 ANQGSEA. V lost 2 bases and J 2 bases, leaving 9 bases between the germline ends. The CDR3 sequence is CSVERSKQETQYF. The CDR3 DNA reads TGCAGCGTTGAACGCAGCAAACAAGAGACCCAGTACTTC.